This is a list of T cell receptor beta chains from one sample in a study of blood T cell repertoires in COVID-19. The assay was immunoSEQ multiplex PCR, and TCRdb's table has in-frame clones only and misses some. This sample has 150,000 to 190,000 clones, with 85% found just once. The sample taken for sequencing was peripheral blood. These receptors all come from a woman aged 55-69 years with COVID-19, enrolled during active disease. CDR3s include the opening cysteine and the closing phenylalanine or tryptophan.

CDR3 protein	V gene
CASRGKGQGSSPLHF	TRBV6-1
CASSISGTAAKNIQYF	TRBV19
CSVEGRGEKLFF	TRBV29-1
CASSPYPSDRGSNTIYF	TRBV11-2
CASIRDSYGYTF	TRBV7-9
CASMTTGLGTEAFF	TRBV19
CASSLEPGRPGAFF	TRBV5-5
CASRRGQETQYF	TRBV7-9
CASSAGTGVREKLFF	TRBV7-3
CASSTIKPSDGRIGEQYF	TRBV19
CASSPLRGGNQPQHF	TRBV27
CASSPGQRETQYF	TRBV18
CASNSLNTGELFF	TRBV4-1
CASSREEKLFF	TRBV18
CASSRGTGGVLGAQHF	TRBV14
CASSSPDRDNSPLHF	TRBV5-6
CCVGDRGRANEKLFF	TRBV29-1
CASSEGAGVVYTIYF	TRBV6-1
CASSLGTGGHTGELFF	TRBV19
CASSVGGDTEAFF	TRBV9
CASSEETTASGRAGYEQYF	TRBV2
CASSFSGTNGYGYTF	TRBV6-5
CASSLETSFLKDYEQYF	TRBV7-9
CASSQDNGQGYNEQFF	TRBV3-1/TRBV3-2
CASSLDGQGGAGNTIYF	TRBV5-1